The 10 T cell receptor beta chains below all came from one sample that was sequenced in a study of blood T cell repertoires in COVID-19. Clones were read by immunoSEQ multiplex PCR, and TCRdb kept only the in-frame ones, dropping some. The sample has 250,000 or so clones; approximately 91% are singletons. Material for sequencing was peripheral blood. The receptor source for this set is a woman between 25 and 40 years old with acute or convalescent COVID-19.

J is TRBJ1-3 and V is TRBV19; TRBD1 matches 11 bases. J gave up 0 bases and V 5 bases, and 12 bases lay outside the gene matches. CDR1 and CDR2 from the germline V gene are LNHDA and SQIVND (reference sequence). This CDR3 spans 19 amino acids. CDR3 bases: TGTGCCAGTAGTGAAGGACAGGGGGCTGGGCTGCCCTCTGGAAACACCATATATTTT. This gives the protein CASSEGQGAGLPSGNTIYF.

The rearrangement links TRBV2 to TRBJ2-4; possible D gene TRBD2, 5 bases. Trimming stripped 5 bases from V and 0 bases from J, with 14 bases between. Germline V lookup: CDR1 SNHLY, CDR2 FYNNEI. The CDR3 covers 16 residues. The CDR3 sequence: CASSRLRVTAKNIQYF. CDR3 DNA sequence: TGTGCCAGCAGTAGGTTGAGGGTAACAGCCAAAAACATTCAGTACTTC.

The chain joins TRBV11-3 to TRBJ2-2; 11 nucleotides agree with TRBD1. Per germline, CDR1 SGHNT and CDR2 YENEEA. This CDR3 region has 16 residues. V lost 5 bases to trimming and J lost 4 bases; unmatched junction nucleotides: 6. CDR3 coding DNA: TGTGCCAGCAGCGCAAAAGGGACAGGGGGCACCGGGGAGCTGTTTTTT. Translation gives CASSAKGTGGTGELFF.

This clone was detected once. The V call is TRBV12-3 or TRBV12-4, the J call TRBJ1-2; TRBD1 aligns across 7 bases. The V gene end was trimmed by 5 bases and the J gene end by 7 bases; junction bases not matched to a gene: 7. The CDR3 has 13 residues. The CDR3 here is CASSRDSSTGYTF. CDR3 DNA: TGTGCCAGCAGTAGGGACAGTTCTACTGGCTACACCTTC.

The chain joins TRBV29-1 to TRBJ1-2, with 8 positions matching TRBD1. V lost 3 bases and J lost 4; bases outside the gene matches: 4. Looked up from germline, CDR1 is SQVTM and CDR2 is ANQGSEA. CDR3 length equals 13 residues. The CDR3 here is CSVEAGGTYGYTF. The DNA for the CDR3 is TGCAGCGTTGAGGCAGGGGGCACCTATGGCTACACCTTC. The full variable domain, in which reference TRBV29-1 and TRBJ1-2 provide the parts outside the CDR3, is SAVISQKPSRDICQRGTSLTIQCQVDSQVTMMFWYRQQPGQSLTLIATANQGSEATYESGFVIDKFPISRPNLTFSTLTVSNMSPEDSSIYLCSVEAGGTYGYTFGSGTRLTVV.

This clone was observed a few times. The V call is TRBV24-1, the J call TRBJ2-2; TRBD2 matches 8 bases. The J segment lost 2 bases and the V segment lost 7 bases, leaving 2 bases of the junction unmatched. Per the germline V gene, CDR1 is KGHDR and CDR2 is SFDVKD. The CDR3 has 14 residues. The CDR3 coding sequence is TGTGCCACCAGCAGCGGGGGCAACACCGGGGAGCTGTTTTTT. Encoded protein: CATSSGGNTGELFF.

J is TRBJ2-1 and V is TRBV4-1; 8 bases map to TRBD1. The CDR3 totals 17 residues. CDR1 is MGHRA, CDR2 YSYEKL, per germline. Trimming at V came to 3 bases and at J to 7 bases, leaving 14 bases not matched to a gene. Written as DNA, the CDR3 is TGCGCCAGCAGCCACGCTCGGACAGGGCAAAGAGGTAATGAGCAGTTCTTC. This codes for CASSHARTGQRGNEQFF.

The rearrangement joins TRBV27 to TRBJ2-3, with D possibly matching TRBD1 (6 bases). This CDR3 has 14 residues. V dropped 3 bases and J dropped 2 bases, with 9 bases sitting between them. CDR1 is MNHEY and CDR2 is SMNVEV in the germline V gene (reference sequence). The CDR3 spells CASSFNRVTDTQYF. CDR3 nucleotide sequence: TGTGCCAGCAGTTTTAACAGGGTCACAGATACGCAGTATTTT.

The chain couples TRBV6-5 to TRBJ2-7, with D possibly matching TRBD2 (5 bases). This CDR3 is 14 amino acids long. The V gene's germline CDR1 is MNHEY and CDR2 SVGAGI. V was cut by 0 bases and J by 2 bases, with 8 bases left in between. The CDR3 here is CASSYSLDPYEQYF. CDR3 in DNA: TGTGCCAGCAGTTACTCACTAGACCCCTACGAGCAGTACTTC.

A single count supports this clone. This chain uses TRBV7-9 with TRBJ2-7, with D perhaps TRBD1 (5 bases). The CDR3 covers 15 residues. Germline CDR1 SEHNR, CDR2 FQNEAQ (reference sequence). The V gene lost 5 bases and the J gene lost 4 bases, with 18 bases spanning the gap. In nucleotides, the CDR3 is TGTGCCAGCAGCCCCCGACAGACTGGCCAATACGAGCAGTACTTC. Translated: CASSPRQTGQYEQYF.